The source of this T cell receptor beta chain is a study of T-cell memory formation after mild COVID-19. Across the whole study: TCR clusters were mostly confined to one donor each.

The sample holds a few counts of this clonotype. Antigen: not known. Sample barcodes and UMIs were carried by the TCR alpha and TCR beta cDNA libraries that 5'RACE generated with constant-segment primers. MiXCR, applied by TCRdb to the 5' RACE reads, yields one record per CDR3 protein. Of hundreds of thousands of distinct CDR3 sequences in the sample, approximately 15% were seen once. Study outcomes and limitations: CD8+ contracting clones occupied EMRA, while CD4+ ones occupied mainly CM and EM. That cross-reactive memory joined was suggested by some responding clones appearing in pre-infection memory.

The receptor was derived from a man aged 18 to 35 who had mild COVID-19 (a few samples of this study predate the infection). Cell type and time point are not known. Sample: PBMCs or a T cell subset sorted from them (not recorded which).

In DNA form, the CDR3 reads TGTGCCAGCAGCTCGGGACTAGCGGGGGTCGAGACCCAGTACTTC. It encodes CASSSGLAGVETQYF. This sequence joins TRBV11-2 and TRBJ2-5; 14 bases align to TRBD2. CDR1 SGHAT and CDR2 FQNNGV come from the germline V gene. The CDR3 runs to 15 residues. With V trimmed by 4 bases and J by 5 bases, 3 bases remained unmatched.